Below are 17 T cell receptor beta chains sequenced from a single sample in a study of memory B cells and T cells in multiple sclerosis. Only in-frame clones appear in the TCRdb table, and some are missing; sequencing was by immunoSEQ multiplex PCR. The sample gives 8,000 or so clones, roughly 62% of which show up once; around a third is in the top ten. The sample consisted of memory (CD45RO+) CD8+ T cells from blood. These receptors were collected from a human donor with multiple sclerosis.

This chain connects TRBV6-5 to TRBJ1-5; D is ambiguous. V was shortened by 5 bases and J by 6 bases, with 11 bases between the two germline ends. The CDR3 sequence is 13 residues long. The germline CDR1 and CDR2 sequences are MNHEY and SVGAGI. The CDR3 nucleotides read TGTGCCAGCAGTGAATGGAGGTTTCAGCCCCAGCATTTT. Translated, it gives CASSEWRFQPQHF.

Only a few counts were recorded for this clone. J is TRBJ2-7 and V is TRBV4-1; 11 positions agree with TRBD2. Germline V gene lookup returns CDR1 MGHRA and CDR2 YSYEKL. The CDR3 is made up of 16 amino acids. Trimming took 3 bases from V and 4 from J; bases not matched to a gene: 8. CDR3 amino acids: CASSHDSGLAGYEQYF. CDR3 nucleotide sequence: TGCGCCAGCAGCCACGACTCCGGACTAGCGGGTTACGAGCAGTACTTC.

The rearrangement links TRBV6-6 to TRBJ2-5; 7 positions agree with TRBD1. The CDR3 runs 13 residues. The germline V gene encodes CDR1 MNHNY and CDR2 SVGAGI (reference sequence). With 8 bases clipped from V and 2 bases from J, the junction kept 5 bases outside the gene matches. The CDR3 nucleotides read TGTGCCAGCGGCCAGGGACAGCAAGAGACCCAGTACTTC. This codes for CASGQGQQETQYF.

By share, this clone ranks as medium-sized. The chain uses TRBV18 and TRBJ2-1; a weak D match, TRBD2 (6 bases). Germline values: CDR1 KGHSH, CDR2 LQKENI. V lost 6 bases and J lost 7, with 25 bases in between. The CDR3 loop spans 17 amino acids. CDR3 in amino acids: CASSGGEPLRGWNEQFF. CDR3 DNA: TGTGCCAGCTCGGGGGGTGAACCCCTGAGGGGTTGGAATGAGCAGTTCTTC.

V and J are TRBV28 and TRBJ1-5; D uncertain. The ends were cut back, 5 bases at V and 3 bases at J, with 14 bases in the middle. The CDR3 totals 15 residues. Germline V gives CDR1 MDHEN, CDR2 SYDVKM. The CDR3 is CASSPLRENNQPQHF. Here the CDR3 DNA reads TGTGCCAGCAGTCCCCTCCGGGAGAACAATCAGCCCCAGCATTTT.

The CDR3 DNA reads TGTGCCAGCCGAGTTCTCACTGAAGCTTTCTTT. Amino acids: CASRVLTEAFF. J is TRBJ1-1 and V is TRBV7-6, with unresolved D. The CDR3 has 11 residues. Germline V gene lookup returns CDR1 SGHVS and CDR2 FNYEAQ. Trimming removed 8 bases at V and 4 bases at J, with 8 bases between.

The rearrangement uses TRBV9 and TRBJ1-1; 8 nucleotides agree with TRBD1. The length of the CDR3 is 15 residues. Germline V gives CDR1 SGDLS, CDR2 YYNGEE. V trimming: 4 bases; J trimming: 1 base; junction bases outside the gene matches: 6. CDR3 nucleotide sequence: TGTGCCAGCAGCCCAAGACAGGGGAGGAACACTGAAGCTTTCTTT. It yields the protein CASSPRQGRNTEAFF.

This clone was detected only once. The chain links TRBV11-2 to TRBJ2-7; 9 nucleotides match TRBD1. The germline V gene has CDR1 SGHAT and CDR2 FQNNGV. The V gene end was trimmed by 5 bases and the J gene end by 4 bases; junction bases not matched to a gene: 6. This CDR3 is 14 amino acids long. The CDR3 sequence: CASSQGQGFYEQYF. Written as DNA, the CDR3 is TGTGCCAGCAGCCAGGGACAGGGTTTTTACGAGCAGTACTTC.

This clone occurred once. The chain uses TRBV7-2 and TRBJ1-1; D is perhaps TRBD1 (6 bases). The V end was cut by 0 bases, the J end by 4 bases, with 12 bases between. From germline, CDR1 is SGHTA and CDR2 FQGNSA. The CDR3 has 15 residues. The CDR3 sequence is CASSLAGGLTTEAFF. The CDR3 DNA reads TGTGCCAGCAGCTTAGCCGGGGGGCTGACCACTGAAGCTTTCTTT.

About this clone: Other DNA sequences from this sample encode an identical CDR3 as well. The V gene is TRBV30, the J gene TRBJ2-7; 8 nucleotides agree with TRBD1. CDR3 length equals 13 residues. V shed 0 bases and J 3 bases; nucleotides not matched to a gene: 1. The V gene's germline CDR1 is GTSNPN and CDR2 SVGIG (reference sequence). CDR3 loop: CAWSVGQGYEQYF. The DNA for the CDR3 is TGTGCCTGGAGTGTTGGACAGGGCTACGAGCAGTACTTC.

Within the sample, this clone is large. Additional DNA sequences in this sample encode the identical CDR3. The chain carries TRBV7-2 and TRBJ1-4; D gene unclear. This CDR3 is built from 13 residues. The V gene's germline CDR1 is SGHTA and CDR2 FQGNSA. Trimming left V 1 base short and J 6 bases short, with 6 bases between. The chain's CDR3 is CASSLDSYEKLFF. DNA for the CDR3: TGTGCCAGCAGCTTAGACAGCTATGAAAAACTGTTTTTT.

The gene calls are TRBV5-5 and TRBJ2-2; 8 nucleotides line up with TRBD1. Germline trimming cut 1 base from V and 3 bases from J; bases unmatched to any gene: 8. CDR1 SGHKS and CDR2 YYEKEE come from the germline V gene (reference sequence). This CDR3 has 17 amino acids. As DNA, the CDR3 is TGTGCCAGCAGCTTGATATGGACAGGGTTCGACACCGGGGAGCTGTTTTTT. This sequence encodes CASSLIWTGFDTGELFF.

For the CDR3, the DNA is TGTGCCAGCAGCTTAGGTAGCGGGGGATTCGAGCAGTTCTTC. It translates to CASSLGSGGFEQFF. The rearrangement uses TRBV7-6 and TRBJ2-1; the match to TRBD2 covers 9 bases. The germline V gene encodes CDR1 SGHVS and CDR2 FNYEAQ. Germline trimming cut 1 base from V and 10 bases from J; bases unmatched to any gene: 5. The length of the CDR3 is 14 residues.

A few counts support this clone. The likely explanation is a read error, given a far larger clone one base away. CDR3 amino acids: CASSLAQADEQSF. The CDR3 DNA follows: TGTGCCAGCAGCTTGGCACAGGCCGACGAGCAGTCCTTC. This chain uses TRBV5-4 with TRBJ2-7; possible D gene TRBD1, 5 bases. Germline CDR1 is SGHNT and CDR2 is YYREEE (reference sequence). The CDR3 sequence is 13 residues long.

This clone was counted between two and nine times. The chain links TRBV6-5 to TRBJ1-6; 8 bases are shared with TRBD1. Trimming at V came to 4 bases and at J to 6 bases, leaving 8 bases not matched to a gene. CDR1 is MNHEY and CDR2 is SVGAGI in the germline V gene. This CDR3 region has 16 residues. The CDR3 loop reads CASSSAPTGANSPLHF. The CDR3 nucleotides read TGTGCCAGCAGTTCCGCCCCGACAGGGGCTAATTCACCCCTCCACTTT.

This clone was counted only a few times. The rearrangement joins TRBV6-1 to TRBJ1-1; possibly TRBD1 for D (5 bases). V dropped 2 bases and J dropped 2 bases, with 9 bases sitting between them. This CDR3 comprises 14 residues. CDR1 MNHNS and CDR2 SASEGT come from the germline V gene. CDR3 amino acids: CASSEWRGNTEAFF. In DNA, the CDR3 is TGTGCCAGCAGTGAATGGAGGGGCAACACTGAAGCTTTCTTT.

The genes are TRBV27 and TRBJ1-2; 8 nucleotides line up with TRBD1. This CDR3 is built from 15 residues. Per the germline V gene, CDR1 is MNHEY and CDR2 is SMNVEV (reference sequence). V was pared by 0 bases and J by 8 bases, with 8 bases of the junction left unmatched. The CDR3 loop reads CASSLSRQGASGYTF. The DNA for the CDR3 is TGTGCCAGCAGTTTATCCCGTCAGGGGGCGTCGGGCTACACCTTC.